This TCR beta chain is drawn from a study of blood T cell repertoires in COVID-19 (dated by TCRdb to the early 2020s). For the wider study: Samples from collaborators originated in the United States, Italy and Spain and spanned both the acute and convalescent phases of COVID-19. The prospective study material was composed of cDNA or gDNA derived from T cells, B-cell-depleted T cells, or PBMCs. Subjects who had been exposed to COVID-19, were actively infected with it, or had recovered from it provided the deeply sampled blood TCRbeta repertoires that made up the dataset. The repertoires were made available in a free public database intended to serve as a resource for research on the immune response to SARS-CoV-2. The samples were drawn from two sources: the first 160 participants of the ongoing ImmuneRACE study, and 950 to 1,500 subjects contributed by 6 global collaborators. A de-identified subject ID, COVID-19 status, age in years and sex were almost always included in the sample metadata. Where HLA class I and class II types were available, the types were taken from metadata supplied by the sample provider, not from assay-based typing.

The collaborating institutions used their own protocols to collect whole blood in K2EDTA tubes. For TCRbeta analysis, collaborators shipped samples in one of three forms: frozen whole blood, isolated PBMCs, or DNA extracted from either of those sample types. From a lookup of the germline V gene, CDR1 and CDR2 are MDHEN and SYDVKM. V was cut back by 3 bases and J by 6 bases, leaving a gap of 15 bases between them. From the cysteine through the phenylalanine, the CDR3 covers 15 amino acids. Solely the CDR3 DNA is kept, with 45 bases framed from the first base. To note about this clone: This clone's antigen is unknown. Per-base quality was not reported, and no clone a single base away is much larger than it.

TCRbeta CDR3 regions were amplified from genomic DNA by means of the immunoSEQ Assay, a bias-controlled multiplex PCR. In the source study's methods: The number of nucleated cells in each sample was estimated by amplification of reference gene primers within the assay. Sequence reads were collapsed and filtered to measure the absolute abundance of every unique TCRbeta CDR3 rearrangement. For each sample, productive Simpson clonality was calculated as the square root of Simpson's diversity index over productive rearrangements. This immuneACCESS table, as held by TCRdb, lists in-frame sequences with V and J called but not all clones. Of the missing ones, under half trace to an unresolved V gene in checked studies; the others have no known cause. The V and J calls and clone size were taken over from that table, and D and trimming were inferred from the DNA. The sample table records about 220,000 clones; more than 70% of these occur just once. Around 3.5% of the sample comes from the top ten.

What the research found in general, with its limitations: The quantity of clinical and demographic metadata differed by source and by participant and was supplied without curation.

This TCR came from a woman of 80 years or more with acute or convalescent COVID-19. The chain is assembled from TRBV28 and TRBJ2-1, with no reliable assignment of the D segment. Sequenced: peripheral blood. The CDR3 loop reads CASSFPPSGGNEQFF. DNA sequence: TGTGCCAGCAGTTTCCCCCCCTCTGGCGGCAATGAGCAGTTCTTC.